These 29 T cell receptor beta chains came from one sample sequenced in a study of Tregs in tolerant kidney transplant recipients. Assay: immunoSEQ multiplex PCR; the TCRdb copy retains only in-frame clones and omits some. The table lists about 81,000 clones, roughly nine tenths of them singletons. Mixed chimerism was transient after nonmyeloablative marrow transplants from related graft donors. The sample here was CD4+ T cells from blood (PBMCs), taken 24 months after the transplant. Every receptor here comes from a human patient who received a combined kidney and bone marrow transplant. Some T cells may trace back to the graft donor.

The gene calls are TRBV2 and TRBJ2-3, with TRBD1 matching over 7 bases. CDR3 length: 13 residues. From germline, CDR1 is SNHLY and CDR2 FYNNEI. The J segment lost 6 bases and the V segment lost 6 bases, leaving 6 bases of the junction unmatched. CDR3 residues: CASSRTGRDTQYF. As DNA, the CDR3 is TGTGCCAGCAGCAGGACAGGTCGGGATACGCAGTATTTT.

The V gene is TRBV2, the J gene TRBJ2-2, with D maybe TRBD2 (5 bases). The CDR3 totals 12 residues. Germline V CDR1 and CDR2: SNHLY, FYNNEI. V was shortened by 3 bases and J by 13 bases, with 12 bases between the two germline ends. The CDR3 DNA reads as TGTGCCAGCAGTGATACGAGGGCCGGGCTGTTTTTT. Its translation: CASSDTRAGLFF.

V gene TRBV6-1 combines with J gene TRBJ2-2; TRBD1 agrees at 8 bases. Germline assignment: CDR1 MNHNS and CDR2 SASEGT. V was pared by 4 bases and J by 7 bases, with 2 bases of the junction left unmatched. The CDR3 length is 13 residues. CDR3 nucleotides: TGTGCCAGCAGTGGGACAGGGCTCGGGGAGCTGTTTTTT. Translated, it gives CASSGTGLGELFF.

This clone has a single count. The J gene is TRBJ2-5, the V gene TRBV5-4; 7 positions agree with TRBD2. V gave up 1 base and J gave up 1 base; unmatched junction bases: 7. The CDR3 contains 16 residues. Germline CDR1 SGHNT, CDR2 YYREEE (reference sequence). The CDR3 reads CASSLRRGGAQETQYF. The CDR3 DNA reads as TGTGCCAGCAGCTTGCGTCGCGGGGGAGCCCAAGAGACCCAGTACTTC.

The chain joins TRBV27 to TRBJ2-2, with D maybe TRBD1 (6 bases). The germline V gene has CDR1 MNHEY and CDR2 SMNVEV (reference sequence). The CDR3 runs to 14 residues. Trimming left V 9 bases short and J 6 bases short, with 17 bases between. The chain's CDR3 is CASYPHGQSGELFF. The CDR3 coding sequence is TGTGCCAGTTACCCGCACGGACAGTCCGGGGAGCTGTTTTTT.

The rearrangement links TRBV6-1 to TRBJ1-2, with D perhaps matching TRBD1 (5 bases). This CDR3 has 15 residues. Germline V lookup: CDR1 MNHNS, CDR2 SASEGT. Trimming took off 1 base at V and 4 bases at J, with 13 bases between the two ends. The CDR3 DNA reads TGTGCCAGCAGTGAAGTAGGAGGGGCTAGCTATGGCTACACCTTC. It translates to CASSEVGGASYGYTF.

The chain has TRBV7-8 and TRBJ2-5; 9 nucleotides agree with TRBD2. This CDR3 is 13 amino acids long. Germline CDR1 and CDR2: SGHVS and FQNEAQ. J was trimmed by 5 bases and V by 5 bases; bases with no gene match: 3. CDR3 coding DNA: TGTGCCAGCAGCATCCTAGCGGGGGAGACCCAGTACTTC. This translates into CASSILAGETQYF.

The rearrangement joins TRBV4-3 to TRBJ2-2; 7 bases are shared with TRBD1. The length of the CDR3 is 16 residues. The ends lost 3 bases at V and 2 bases at J; junction bases unmatched: 6. The germline gives CDR1 LGHNA, CDR2 YSLEER. The CDR3 sequence is CASSQPGQPNTGELFF. CDR3 DNA: TGCGCCAGCAGCCAGCCGGGACAGCCTAACACCGGGGAGCTGTTTTTT.

This chain links TRBV30 with TRBJ1-2; 7 positions agree with TRBD1. V trimming: 0 bases; J trimming: 5 bases; junction bases outside the gene matches: 9. CDR1 and CDR2 (germline): GTSNPN, SVGIG (reference sequence). The CDR3 loop spans 15 amino acids. The CDR3 loop is CAWSVVAGGWYGYTF. The CDR3 DNA sequence: TGTGCCTGGAGTGTGGTGGCAGGGGGATGGTATGGCTACACCTTC.

The gene calls are TRBV12-5 and TRBJ2-1; TRBD2 aligns across 10 bases. J was trimmed by 3 bases and V by 5 bases; bases with no gene match: 1. The CDR3 runs to 14 residues. Germline V gives CDR1 LGHNT, CDR2 FRNRAP. The CDR3: CASGVAGGYNEQFF. CDR3 nucleotides: TGTGCTAGTGGTGTAGCGGGGGGCTACAATGAGCAGTTCTTC. Full variable domain (rest looked up from reference TRBV12-5 and TRBJ2-1): DARVTQTPRHKVTEMGQEVTMRCQPILGHNTVFWYRQTMMQGLELLAYFRNRAPLDDSGMPKDRFSAEMPDATLATLKIQPSEPRDSAVYFCASGVAGGYNEQFFGPGTRLTVL.

This clone was seen a few times. This sequence joins TRBV9 and TRBJ2-2; 7 bases are shared with TRBD1. The CDR3 contains 16 residues. Germline V gene sequence: CDR1 SGDLS, CDR2 YYNGEE. The trim removed 2 bases at V and 4 bases at J, leaving 8 bases unmatched. The CDR3 bases are TGTGCCAGCAGCGTCTTCCACAGGGGCGGCACCGGGGAGCTGTTTTTT. Amino acid sequence: CASSVFHRGGTGELFF.

To note about this clone: No DNA is shown, since the ends of the CDR3 on it are uncertain; the CDR3 is the one TCRdb lists. CDR3: CASSLVRARGRWGGPDTQYF. V and J are TRBV5-8 and TRBJ2-3; no check of the table's D call, TRBD1, against the DNA was made. The CDR3 length is 20 residues, termini included. CDR1 is SGHTS, CDR2 YDEGEE, per germline.

The chain combines TRBV6-1 with TRBJ2-3; D possibly corresponds to TRBD1 (5 bases). This CDR3 comprises 15 residues. Germline CDR1 reads MNHNS; CDR2 reads SASEGT. Between the trimmed V and J ends, which lost 0 bases and 0 bases, there was a span of 7 bases. CDR3 nucleotides: TGTGCCAGCAGTGAAGCGGGGCAAAGCACAGATACGCAGTATTTT. Protein product: CASSEAGQSTDTQYF.

The genes are TRBV5-4 and TRBJ2-1, with D maybe TRBD2 (6 bases). V was clipped by 4 bases and J by 3 bases, with 14 bases between them. The length of the CDR3 is 15 residues. CDR1 SGHNT and CDR2 YYREEE come from the germline V gene (reference sequence). Here the CDR3 reads CASSARTTNYNEQFF. The CDR3 bases are TGTGCCAGCAGCGCACGGACTACGAACTACAATGAGCAGTTCTTC.

The chain is built from TRBV5-1 and TRBJ2-2, with 8 bases fitting TRBD2. CDR3 length equals 13 residues. Germline V gives CDR1 SGHRS, CDR2 YFSETQ. J gave up 3 bases and V 6 bases, and 1 base lay outside the gene matches. CDR3 sequence (DNA): TGCGCCAGCATGCGGGGGGACACCGGGGAGCTGTTTTTT. Translation gives CASMRGDTGELFF.

This chain uses TRBV18 with TRBJ2-7, with D unclear. The CDR3 sequence is 12 residues long. V was shortened by 6 bases and J by 0 bases, with 6 bases between the two germline ends. Germline CDR1 KGHSH, CDR2 LQKENI. CDR3 loop: CASSGSSYEQYF. The CDR3 DNA sequence: TGTGCCAGCTCGGGCAGCTCCTACGAGCAGTACTTC.

The chain has TRBV4-1 and TRBJ2-5, with TRBD2 identical over 9 bases. This CDR3 is built from 19 residues. CDR1 MGHRA and CDR2 YSYEKL come from the germline V gene. V was clipped by 4 bases and J by 2 bases; unmatched bases: 17. CDR3 coding DNA: TGCGCCAGCAGCCGACTCTCCCCCCGAGGACTAGCGATTCAAGAGACCCAGTACTTC. As protein: CASSRLSPRGLAIQETQYF.

The chain couples TRBV29-1 to TRBJ2-1; TRBD2 matches at 9 bases. This CDR3 is 13 amino acids long. The V segment lost 1 base and the J segment 13 bases; nucleotides outside the gene matches: 8. Germline values: CDR1 SQVTM, CDR2 ANQGSEA. The CDR3 DNA follows: TGCAGCGTTGAAGGTCAGCGGGGGGCCCCTCAGTTCTTC. It translates to CSVEGQRGAPQFF.

The rearrangement links TRBV11-1 to TRBJ2-1; D not certain. Germline V lookup: CDR1 SGHAT, CDR2 FQDESV (reference sequence). V lost 5 bases to trimming and J lost 5 bases, with 10 bases between them. The CDR3 is 13 residues long. CDR3 loop: CASSPTFHNEQFF. DNA of the CDR3: TGTGCCAGCAGCCCTACTTTCCACAATGAGCAGTTCTTC.

A remark on this clone: An end of the junction differs from the germline gene, which may be a read error. The sample carries other DNA sequences with the same CDR3. The V gene is TRBV7-2, the J gene TRBJ1-6; 12 nucleotides match TRBD1. Germline lookup yields CDR1 SGHTA and CDR2 FQGNSA. The CDR3 extends over 17 amino acids. This chain's CDR3 is CASSQGQGAAYNSPLHF. CDR3 coding DNA: TGTGCCAGCAGCCAGGGACAGGGGGCGGCCTATAATTCCCCCCTCCACTTT.

This clone was counted a few times. The rearrangement links TRBV5-1 to TRBJ2-1; 9 bases match TRBD2. The CDR3 has 14 residues. The trim removed 5 bases at V and 4 bases at J, leaving 4 bases unmatched. CDR1 is SGHRS, CDR2 YFSETQ, per germline. CDR3 loop: CASRGLAQYNEQFF. In DNA form, the CDR3 reads TGCGCCAGCAGAGGACTAGCGCAATACAATGAGCAGTTCTTC.

The chain couples TRBV7-6 to TRBJ2-1, with 12 bases aligning to TRBD2. Germline CDR1 is SGHVS and CDR2 is FNYEAQ. CDR3 size: 16 residues. The ends lost 1 base at V and 4 bases at J; junction bases unmatched: 2. CDR3 in amino acids: CASSLVGTSGYNEQFF. CDR3 DNA: TGTGCCAGCAGCTTAGTCGGGACTAGCGGGTACAATGAGCAGTTCTTC. Drawing the rest from reference TRBV7-6 and TRBJ2-1, the complete variable domain is GAGVSQSPRYKVTKRGQDVALRCDPISGHVSLYWYRQALGQGPEFLTYFNYEAQQDKSGLPNDRFSAERPEGSISTLTIQRTEQRDSAMYRCASSLVGTSGYNEQFFGPGTRLTVL.

The rearrangement joins TRBV7-9 to TRBJ2-3, with 7 bases lining up with TRBD1. The ends lost 3 bases at V and 2 bases at J; junction bases unmatched: 5. The CDR3 has 15 amino acids. Germline-derived CDR1 and CDR2 are SEHNR and FQNEAQ (reference sequence). The CDR3 reads CASSFRQGNTDTQYF. CDR3 nucleotide sequence: TGTGCCAGCAGCTTTAGACAGGGTAACACAGATACGCAGTATTTT.

This rearrangement joins TRBV6-5 to TRBJ2-4; D perhaps matches TRBD1 (6 bases). Trimming took off 2 bases at V and 1 base at J, with 12 bases between the two ends. The CDR3 spans 16 residues. The V gene's germline CDR1 is MNHEY and CDR2 SVGAGI. The CDR3 DNA reads as TGTGCCAGCAGTTACCCGGCAGGGGTGGCCAAAAACATTCAGTACTTC. Its translation is CASSYPAGVAKNIQYF.

A single count supports this clone. The CDR3 sequence: CASSLRLYQETQYF. The CDR3 region has the DNA TGTGCCAGCAGCCTAAGACTGTACCAAGAGACCCAGTACTTC. The rearrangement uses TRBV4-2 and TRBJ2-5; D gene ambiguous. Germline-derived CDR1 and CDR2 are LGHNA and YNFKEQ. Trimming stripped 4 bases from V and 0 bases from J, with 9 bases between. The CDR3 extends over 14 amino acids.

This chain links TRBV5-3 with TRBJ1-6; 7 positions agree with TRBD1. TRBV5-3 counts as an open reading frame of uncertain function. The J segment lost 6 bases and the V segment lost 0 bases, leaving 0 bases of the junction unmatched. This CDR3 comprises 14 residues. In DNA form, the CDR3 reads TGTGCCAGAAGCTTGGACAGGGGTAATTCACCCCTCCACTTT. This codes for CARSLDRGNSPLHF.

Concerning this clone itself: One end of the junction does not line up with germline, which may come from a read error. The identical CDR3 is also encoded by other nucleotide sequences in the sample. The chain employs TRBV30 and TRBJ1-6; D possibly corresponds to TRBD1 (5 bases). The CDR3 loop spans 13 amino acids. Germline CDR1 is GTSNPN and CDR2 is SVGIG (reference sequence). CDR3 sequence (DNA): TGTGCCTGGGCGGGGCAGAATAATTCCCCCCTCCACTTT. Its protein is CAWAGQNNSPLHF.

The genes are TRBV11-3 and TRBJ2-4, with 7 bases fitting TRBD2. Losses at the gene ends were 7 bases for V and 8 bases for J; bases not matched to a gene: 8. CDR3 length: 13 amino acids. Germline V gene data show CDR1 as SGHNT and CDR2 as YENEEA. CDR3 protein: CASKVGGSYIQYF. The DNA for the CDR3 is TGTGCCAGCAAAGTAGGCGGGAGTTACATTCAGTACTTC.

The chain combines TRBV4-3 with TRBJ2-1; 10 nucleotides line up with TRBD1. This CDR3 comprises 14 residues. CDR1 is LGHNA, CDR2 YSLEER, per germline. V was clipped by 0 bases and J by 8 bases; unmatched bases: 1. CDR3 DNA sequence: TGCGCCAGCAGCCAAGAGACAGGGGGCGATGAGCAGTTCTTC. Protein product: CASSQETGGDEQFF.